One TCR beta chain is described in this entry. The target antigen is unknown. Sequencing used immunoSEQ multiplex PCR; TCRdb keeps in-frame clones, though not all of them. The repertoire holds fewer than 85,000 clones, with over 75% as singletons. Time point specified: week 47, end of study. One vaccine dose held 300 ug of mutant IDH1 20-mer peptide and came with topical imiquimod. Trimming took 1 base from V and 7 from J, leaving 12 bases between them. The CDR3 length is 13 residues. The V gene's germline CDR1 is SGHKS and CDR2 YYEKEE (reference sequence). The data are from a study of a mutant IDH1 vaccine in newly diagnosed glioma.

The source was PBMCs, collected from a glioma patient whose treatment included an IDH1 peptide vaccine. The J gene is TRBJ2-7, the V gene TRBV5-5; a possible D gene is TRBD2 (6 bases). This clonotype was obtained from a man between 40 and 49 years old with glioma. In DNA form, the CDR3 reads TGTGCCAGCAGCTTGAGTTCTGGGAGGGAGCAGTACTTC. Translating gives CASSLSSGREQYF.